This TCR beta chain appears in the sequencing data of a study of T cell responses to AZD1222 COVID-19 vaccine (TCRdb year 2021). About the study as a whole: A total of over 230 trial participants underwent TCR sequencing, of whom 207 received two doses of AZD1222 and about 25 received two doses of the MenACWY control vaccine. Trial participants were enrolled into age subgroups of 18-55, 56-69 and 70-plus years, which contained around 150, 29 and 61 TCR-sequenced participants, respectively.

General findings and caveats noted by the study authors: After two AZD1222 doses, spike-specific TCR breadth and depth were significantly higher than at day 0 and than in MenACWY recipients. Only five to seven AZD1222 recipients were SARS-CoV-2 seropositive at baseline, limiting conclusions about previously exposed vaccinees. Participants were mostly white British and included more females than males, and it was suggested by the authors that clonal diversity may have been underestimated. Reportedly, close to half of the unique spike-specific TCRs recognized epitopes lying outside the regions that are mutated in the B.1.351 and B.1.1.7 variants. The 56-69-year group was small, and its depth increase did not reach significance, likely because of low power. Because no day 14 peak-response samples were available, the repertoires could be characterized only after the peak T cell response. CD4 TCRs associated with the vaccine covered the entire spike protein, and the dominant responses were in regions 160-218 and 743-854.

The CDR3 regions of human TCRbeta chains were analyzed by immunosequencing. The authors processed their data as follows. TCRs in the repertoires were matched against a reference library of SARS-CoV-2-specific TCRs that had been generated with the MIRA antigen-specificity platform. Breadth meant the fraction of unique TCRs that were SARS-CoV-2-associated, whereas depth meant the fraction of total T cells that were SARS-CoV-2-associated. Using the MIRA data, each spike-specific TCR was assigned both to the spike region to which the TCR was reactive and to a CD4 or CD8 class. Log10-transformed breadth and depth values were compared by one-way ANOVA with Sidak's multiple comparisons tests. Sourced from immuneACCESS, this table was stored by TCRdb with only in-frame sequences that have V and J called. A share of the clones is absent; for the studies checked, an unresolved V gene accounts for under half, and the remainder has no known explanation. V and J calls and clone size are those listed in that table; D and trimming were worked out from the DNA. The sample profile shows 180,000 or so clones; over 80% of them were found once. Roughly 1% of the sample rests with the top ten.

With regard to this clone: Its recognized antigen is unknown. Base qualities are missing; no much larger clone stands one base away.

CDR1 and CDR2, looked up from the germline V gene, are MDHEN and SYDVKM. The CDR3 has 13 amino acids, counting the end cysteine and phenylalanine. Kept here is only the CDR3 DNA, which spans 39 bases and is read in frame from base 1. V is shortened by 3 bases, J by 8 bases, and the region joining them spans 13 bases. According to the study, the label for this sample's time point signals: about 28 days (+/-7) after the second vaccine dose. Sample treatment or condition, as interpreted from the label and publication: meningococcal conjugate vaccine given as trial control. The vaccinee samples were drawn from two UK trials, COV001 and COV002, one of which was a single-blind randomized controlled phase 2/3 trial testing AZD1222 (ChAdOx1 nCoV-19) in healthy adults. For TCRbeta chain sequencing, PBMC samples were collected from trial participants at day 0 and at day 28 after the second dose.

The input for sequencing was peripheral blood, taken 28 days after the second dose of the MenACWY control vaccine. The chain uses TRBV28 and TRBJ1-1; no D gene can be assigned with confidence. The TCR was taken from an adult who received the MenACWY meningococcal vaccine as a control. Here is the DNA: TGTGCCAGCAGTTTTGACACGGCAACCGAAGCTTTCTTT. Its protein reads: CASSFDTATEAFF.